A single sample is the source of the 18 T cell receptor beta chains below, sequenced in a study of blood T cell repertoires in COVID-19. Repertoires were generated with immunoSEQ multiplex PCR, while TCRdb's copy carries only in-frame clones and drops some. The sample has a few hundred thousand clones, about 89% seen once. The sample consisted of PBMCs or T cells enriched from blood (not recorded which). These receptors all come from a man aged 40-50 years who had recovered from COVID-19.

The chain employs TRBV7-2 and TRBJ2-7, with D possibly TRBD2 on 5 matching bases. The V end was cut by 2 bases, the J end by 2 bases, with 10 bases between. CDR1 is SGHTA and CDR2 is FQGNSA in the germline V gene. The CDR3 runs 14 residues. CDR3 in DNA: TGTGCCAGCAGCTTACAGCGGTCAACCTACGAGCAGTACTTC. This sequence encodes CASSLQRSTYEQYF. Supplemented by reference TRBV7-2 and TRBJ2-7, the full variable domain reads GAGVSQSPSNKVTEKGKDVELRCDPISGHTALYWYRQSLGQGLEFLIYFQGNSAPDKSGLPSDRFSAERTGGSVSTLTIQRTQQEDSAVYLCASSLQRSTYEQYFGPGTRLTVT.

V is TRBV19 and J is TRBJ1-1; 7 nucleotides align to TRBD1. V trimming: 3 bases; J trimming: 1 base; junction bases outside the gene matches: 2. The V gene's germline CDR1 is LNHDA and CDR2 SQIVND (reference sequence). The CDR3 is 14 residues long. This CDR3 reads CASSMGDRNTEAFF. The CDR3 coding sequence is TGTGCCAGTAGTATGGGGGACAGGAACACTGAAGCTTTCTTT.

The chain carries TRBV10-2 and TRBJ1-5; no clear D gene. CDR3 length: 15 residues. Germline V gene sequence: CDR1 WSHSY, CDR2 SAAADI. The germline V and J ends were trimmed by 0 bases and 6 bases, with 12 bases remaining between them. The CDR3 loop is CASSESGRDGQPQHF. The CDR3 DNA is TGCGCCAGCAGTGAGTCAGGGAGGGATGGTCAGCCCCAGCATTTT.

V and J are TRBV5-1 and TRBJ2-1; TRBD2 aligns across 7 bases. Germline loops: CDR1 SGHRS, CDR2 YFSETQ. The CDR3 spans 18 residues. V lost 3 bases, J lost 3 bases, and 15 bases stayed unmatched. CDR3 bases: TGCGCCAGCAGCTGGGTGTTTGGTGTAGCGGGCGTCTACAATGAGCAGTTCTTC. It codes for CASSWVFGVAGVYNEQFF. Variable domain in full (rest from reference TRBV5-1 and TRBJ2-1): KAGVTQTPRYLIKTRGQQVTLSCSPISGHRSVSWYQQTPGQGLQFLFEYFSETQRNKGNFPGRFSGRQFSNSRSEMNVSTLELGDSALYLCASSWVFGVAGVYNEQFFGPGTRLTVL.

As to this clone: This same CDR3 is encoded by further DNA sequences in the sample. V gene TRBV4-2 combines with J gene TRBJ1-5, with D perhaps matching TRBD1 (5 bases). The germline V gene has CDR1 LGHNA and CDR2 YNFKEQ. The length of the CDR3 is 15 residues. V gave up 0 bases and J gave up 1 base, with 7 bases separating them. The CDR3 DNA follows: TGTGCCAGCAGCCAAGAGGGGGGGAGCAATCAGCCCCAGCATTTT. Translating gives CASSQEGGSNQPQHF.

The V and J genes are TRBV5-5 and TRBJ1-5; TRBD1 aligns across 7 bases. The trim removed 1 base at V and 3 bases at J, leaving 10 bases unmatched. There are 17 residues in the CDR3. CDR1 is SGHKS, CDR2 YYEKEE, per germline (reference sequence). The CDR3 region is CASSLRATGTANQPQHF. The CDR3, as DNA: TGTGCCAGCAGCTTGAGGGCGACCGGGACAGCCAATCAGCCCCAGCATTTT.

About this clone itself: The sample has other DNA sequences that encode this CDR3 too. The V call is TRBV6-5, the J call TRBJ2-7, with 12 bases aligning to TRBD2. Trimming removed 5 bases from V and 3 bases from J; junction bases left unmatched: 2. This CDR3 contains 14 residues. Germline CDR1 is MNHEY and CDR2 is SVGAGI. The DNA for the CDR3 is TGTGCCAGCAGTCCGGGACTAGCGGGCTACGAGCAGTACTTC. It yields the protein CASSPGLAGYEQYF.

This clone was seen more than once but under ten times. Other DNA sequences of this sample code for an identical CDR3. V is TRBV7-8 and J is TRBJ1-1; D is ambiguous. Germline V gene lookup returns CDR1 SGHVS and CDR2 FQNEAQ. This CDR3 is 13 amino acids long. Between the trimmed V and J ends, which lost 5 bases and 1 base, there was a span of 8 bases. CDR3 residues: CASSRLANTEAFF. CDR3 nucleotides: TGTGCCAGCAGCCGTCTAGCGAACACTGAAGCTTTCTTT.

This clone showed up just a few times. The V call is TRBV6-1, the J call TRBJ1-3, with D hard to call. Germline CDR1 MNHNS, CDR2 SASEGT. The CDR3 runs 14 residues. Trimming pared 1 base from V and 3 bases from J, leaving 7 bases between. The CDR3 is CASSEGEVGNTIYF. CDR3 nucleotides: TGTGCCAGCAGTGAAGGGGAGGTTGGAAACACCATATATTTT.

The chain has TRBV28 and TRBJ1-4; D not resolved. CDR1 MDHEN and CDR2 SYDVKM come from the germline V gene. Trimming pared 7 bases from V and 0 bases from J, leaving 9 bases between. The CDR3 loop spans 14 amino acids. The CDR3 coding sequence is TGTGCCAGCACGTTCCCGGCAACTAATGAAAAACTGTTTTTT. Residues: CASTFPATNEKLFF.

The chain carries TRBV15 and TRBJ1-1, with 7 bases matching TRBD1. The germline V gene has CDR1 LNHNV and CDR2 YYDKDF (reference sequence). CDR3 size: 13 residues. Trimming removed 3 bases from V and 3 bases from J; junction bases left unmatched: 1. Here the CDR3 DNA reads TGTGCCACCAGCAGCGACAGGGACACTGAAGCTTTCTTT. Its protein product is CATSSDRDTEAFF.

J is TRBJ2-7 and V is TRBV4-2; 14 nucleotides match TRBD2. The CDR3 covers 15 residues. CDR1 and CDR2 from the germline V gene are LGHNA and YNFKEQ. The J segment lost 6 bases and the V segment lost 2 bases, leaving 3 bases of the junction unmatched. Here the CDR3 DNA reads TGTGCCAGCAGCCAACCGGGACTAGCGGGAGTCGAGCAGTACTTC. Protein: CASSQPGLAGVEQYF.

The sample holds a few counts of this clone. The V and J genes are TRBV5-1 and TRBJ2-3, with D possibly TRBD1 on 5 matching bases. Trimming took off 0 bases at V and 1 base at J, with 12 bases between the two ends. This CDR3 has 16 amino acids. Germline CDR1 is SGHRS and CDR2 is YFSETQ. The CDR3 DNA reads as TGCGCCAGCAGCTTGGTGCAGGGAAGGGGCACAGATACGCAGTATTTT. Protein product: CASSLVQGRGTDTQYF.

The chain links TRBV7-2 to TRBJ2-2, with 11 nucleotides matching TRBD2. The trim removed 6 bases at V and 2 bases at J, leaving 5 bases unmatched. Per the germline V gene, CDR1 is SGHTA and CDR2 is FQGNSA. The CDR3 extends over 16 amino acids. The CDR3 bases are TGTGCCAGCAGTTTAACTAGCGGGGGTAACACCGGGGAGCTGTTTTTT. Its protein product is CASSLTSGGNTGELFF.

The chain links TRBV12-5 to TRBJ2-3; 11 nucleotides line up with TRBD1. CDR3 length equals 18 residues. The V gene end was trimmed by 6 bases and the J gene end by 3 bases; junction bases not matched to a gene: 14. Per germline, CDR1 LGHNT and CDR2 FRNRAP. The DNA of the CDR3 is TGTGCTAGTGGCGCCGTAGGGACAGGGGGACCTGAGACAGATACGCAGTATTTT. It is translated as CASGAVGTGGPETDTQYF.

The J gene is TRBJ1-5, the V gene TRBV6-5; weak D call: TRBD1 (5 bases). Germline V lookup: CDR1 MNHEY, CDR2 SVGAGI. The CDR3 is 15 residues long. Trimming stripped 6 bases from V and 5 bases from J, with 17 bases between. The CDR3 sequence: CASSWDGGEDQPQHF. For the CDR3, the DNA is TGTGCCAGCAGCTGGGACGGGGGGGAGGATCAGCCCCAGCATTTT.

The chain carries TRBV4-1 and TRBJ1-5; D is ambiguous. Germline V gene data show CDR1 as MGHRA and CDR2 as YSYEKL. This CDR3 has 16 residues. Trimming shortened V by 0 bases and J by 0 bases, and 9 bases separated the two germline ends. CDR3 nucleotide sequence: TGCGCCAGCAGCCAAGACCCAGGCCCTAGCAATCAGCCCCAGCATTTT. Protein product: CASSQDPGPSNQPQHF.

The chain combines TRBV7-3 with TRBJ2-3, with a possible D match to TRBD1 (5 bases). There are 15 residues in the CDR3. V was shortened by 0 bases and J by 3 bases, with 10 bases between the two germline ends. Germline V CDR1 and CDR2: SGHTA, FQGTGA. The CDR3 sequence is CASSLTDTYTDTQYF. DNA of the CDR3: TGTGCCAGCAGCTTAACGGACACTTATACAGATACGCAGTATTTT.